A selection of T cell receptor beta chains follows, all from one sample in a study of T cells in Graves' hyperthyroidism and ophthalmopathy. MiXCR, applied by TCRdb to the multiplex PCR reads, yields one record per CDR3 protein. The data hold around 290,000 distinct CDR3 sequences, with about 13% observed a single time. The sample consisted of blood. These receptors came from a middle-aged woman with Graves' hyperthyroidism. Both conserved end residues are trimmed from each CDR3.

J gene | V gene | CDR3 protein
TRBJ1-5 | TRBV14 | ASSHHSPGTEKNQPQH
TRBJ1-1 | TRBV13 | ASSSRDRAASLEAF
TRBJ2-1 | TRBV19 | ASSMGWGQRGGNEQF
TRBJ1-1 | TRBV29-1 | SVGRTGGSTEAF
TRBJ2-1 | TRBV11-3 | ASSSGRGHSYNEQF
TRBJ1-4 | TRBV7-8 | ASSSYRATNEKLF
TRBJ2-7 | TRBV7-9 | ASSPDSYYEQY
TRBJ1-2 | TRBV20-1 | SAQGGGLYGYT
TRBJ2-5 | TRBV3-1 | ASSQAQGLAGQETQY
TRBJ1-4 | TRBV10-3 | AISESFRGGEKLF
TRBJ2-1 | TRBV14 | ASSQGSSYNEQF
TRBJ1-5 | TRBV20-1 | SARKGLQPQH
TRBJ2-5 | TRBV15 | ATSMGLGYQETQY
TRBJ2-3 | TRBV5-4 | ASSLTGTGPDTQY
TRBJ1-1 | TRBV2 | ASSGVGGNTEAF
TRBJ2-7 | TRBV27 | ASSLSGAGHGIYEQY
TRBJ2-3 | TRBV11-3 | ASSPRTSSSTDTQY
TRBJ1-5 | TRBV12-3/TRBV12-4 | ASSLGQINQPQH
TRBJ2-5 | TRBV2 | AGNRGGETQY
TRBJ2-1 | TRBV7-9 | ASSNRRAREQF
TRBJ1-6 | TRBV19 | ASTSGEEVSPLH
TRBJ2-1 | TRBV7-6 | ASSPRGSGGSSYNEQF
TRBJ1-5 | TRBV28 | ASSLGRGRNNQPQH
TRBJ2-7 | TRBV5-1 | ASSLETISSYEQY
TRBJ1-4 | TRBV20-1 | SARFAGVEKLF
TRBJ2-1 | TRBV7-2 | ASSPGTYVDNEQF
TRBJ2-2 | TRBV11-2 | ASSPPGTENTGELF
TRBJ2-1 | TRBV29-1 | SVDGSAYNEQF
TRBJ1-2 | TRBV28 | ASSISRGLGYT
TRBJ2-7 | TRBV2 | ACYGIAAYEQY
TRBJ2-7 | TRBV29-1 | SVVLVGAYEQY
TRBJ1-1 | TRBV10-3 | AIKDSMNTEAF
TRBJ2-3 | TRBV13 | ASSLPEHLTDTQY
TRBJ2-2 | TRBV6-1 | ASRRTGGAGGELF
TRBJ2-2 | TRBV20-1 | SASTRNTGELF
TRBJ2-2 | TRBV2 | ASRLQDRNTGELF